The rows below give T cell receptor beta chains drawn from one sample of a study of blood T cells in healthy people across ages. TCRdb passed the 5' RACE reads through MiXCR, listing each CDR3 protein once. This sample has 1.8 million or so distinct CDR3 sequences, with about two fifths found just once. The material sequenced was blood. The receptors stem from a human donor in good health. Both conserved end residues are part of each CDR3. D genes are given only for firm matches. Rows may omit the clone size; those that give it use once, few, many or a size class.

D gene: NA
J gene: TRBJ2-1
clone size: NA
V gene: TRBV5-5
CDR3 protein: CASSFGIAYNEQFF
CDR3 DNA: TGTGCCAGCAGCTTCGGCATCGCCTACAATGAGCAGTTCTTC

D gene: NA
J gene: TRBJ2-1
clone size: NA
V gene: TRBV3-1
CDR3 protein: CASSHGTSRFF
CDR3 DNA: TGTGCCAGCAGCCACGGGACCTCGAGGTTCTTC

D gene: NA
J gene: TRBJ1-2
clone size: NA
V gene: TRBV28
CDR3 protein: CASSKTGYYGYTF
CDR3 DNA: TGTGCCAGCAGCAAGACAGGTTACTATGGCTACACCTTC

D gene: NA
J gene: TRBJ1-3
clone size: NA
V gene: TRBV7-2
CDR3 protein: CASSLVSSTGNTIYF
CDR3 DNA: TGTGCCAGCAGCTTAGTGTCATCTACAGGAAACACCATATATTTT

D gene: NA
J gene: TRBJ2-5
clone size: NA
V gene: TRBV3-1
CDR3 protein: CASSQTGTEETQYF
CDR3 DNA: TGTGCCAGCAGCCAAACCGGGACTGAAGAGACCCAGTACTTC

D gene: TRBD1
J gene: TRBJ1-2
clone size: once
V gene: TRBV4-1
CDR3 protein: CANSQAPGTGGKGYTF
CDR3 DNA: TGCGCCAACAGCCAAGCCCCCGGGACAGGGGGTAAGGGTTACACCTTC

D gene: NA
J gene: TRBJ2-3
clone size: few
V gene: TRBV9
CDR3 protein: CASSWRGGHTDTQYF
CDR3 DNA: TGTGCCAGCAGCTGGAGGGGCGGTCACACAGATACGCAGTATTTT

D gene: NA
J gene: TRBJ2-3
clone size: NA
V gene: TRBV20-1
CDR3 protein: CSAGARTRTDTQYF
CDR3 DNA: TGCAGTGCGGGGGCCCGAACCCGCACAGATACGCAGTATTTT

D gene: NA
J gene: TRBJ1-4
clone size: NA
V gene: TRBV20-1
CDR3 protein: CSARATLLVNEKLFF
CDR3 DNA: TGCAGTGCTCGCGCGACCTTACTCGTCAATGAAAAACTGTTTTTT

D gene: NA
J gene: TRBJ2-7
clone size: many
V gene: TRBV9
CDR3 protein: CASSVEFGRQFEQYF
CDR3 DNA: TGTGCCAGCAGCGTAGAGTTTGGCAGGCAGTTCGAGCAGTACTTC

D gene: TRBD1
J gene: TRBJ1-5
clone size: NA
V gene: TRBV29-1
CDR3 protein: CSVEGQGNQPQHF
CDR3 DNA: TGCAGCGTTGAAGGACAGGGGAATCAGCCCCAGCATTTT

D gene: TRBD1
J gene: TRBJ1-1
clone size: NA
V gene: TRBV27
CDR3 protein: CASRFGAGTGGRYTEAFF
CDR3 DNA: TGTGCCAGCAGGTTTGGCGCCGGGACAGGGGGTAGATACACTGAAGCTTTCTTT

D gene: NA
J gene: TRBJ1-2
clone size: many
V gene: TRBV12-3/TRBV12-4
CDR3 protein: CASSLGSGGYTF
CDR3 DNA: TGTGCCAGCAGTTTGGGGTCCGGGGGCTACACCTTC

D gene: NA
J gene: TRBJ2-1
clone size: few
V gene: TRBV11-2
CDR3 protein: CASSPGTFNEQFF
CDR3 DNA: TGTGCCAGCAGCCCCGGGACATTTAATGAGCAGTTCTTC

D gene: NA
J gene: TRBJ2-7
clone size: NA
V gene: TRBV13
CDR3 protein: CASSSGVRPYEQYF
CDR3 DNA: TGTGCCAGCAGCTCAGGGGTCAGACCCTACGAGCAGTACTTC

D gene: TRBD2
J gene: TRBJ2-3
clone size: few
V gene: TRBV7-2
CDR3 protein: CASSQLGGTFTDTQYF
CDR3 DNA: TGTGCCAGCAGCCAGCTGGGAGGGACTTTCACAGATACGCAGTATTTT

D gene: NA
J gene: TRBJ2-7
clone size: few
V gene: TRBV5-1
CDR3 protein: CASSADGTPYEQYF
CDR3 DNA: TGCGCCAGCAGCGCCGACGGAACCCCCTACGAGCAGTACTTC

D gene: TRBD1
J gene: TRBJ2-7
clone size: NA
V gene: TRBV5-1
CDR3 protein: CASSLGDSSFYEQYF
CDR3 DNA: TGCGCCAGCAGCTTGGGGGACAGCTCTTTCTACGAGCAGTACTTC

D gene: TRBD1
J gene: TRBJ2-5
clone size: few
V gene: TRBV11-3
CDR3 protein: CASSGRNRGRETQYF
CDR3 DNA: TGTGCCAGCAGCGGCAGAAACAGGGGGCGCGAGACCCAGTACTTC

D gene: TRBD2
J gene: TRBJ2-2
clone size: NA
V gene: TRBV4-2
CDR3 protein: CASSQDFGAGGVGELFF
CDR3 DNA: TGTGCCAGCAGCCAAGATTTCGGAGCGGGGGGGGTCGGGGAGCTGTTTTTT

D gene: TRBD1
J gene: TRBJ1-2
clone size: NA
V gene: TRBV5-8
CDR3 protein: CASSLGMWKGQGYTF
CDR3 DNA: TGTGCCAGCAGCTTGGGCATGTGGAAGGGACAGGGCTACACCTTC

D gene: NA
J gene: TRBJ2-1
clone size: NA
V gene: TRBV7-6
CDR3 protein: CASSKLVGGSSYNEQFF
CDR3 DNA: TGTGCCAGCAGCAAACTGGTGGGGGGCAGCTCCTACAATGAGCAGTTCTTC

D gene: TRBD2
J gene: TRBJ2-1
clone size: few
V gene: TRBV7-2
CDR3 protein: CASSHPNPGLACNEQFF
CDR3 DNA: TGTGCCAGCAGCCACCCCAACCCGGGACTAGCTTGCAATGAGCAGTTCTTC

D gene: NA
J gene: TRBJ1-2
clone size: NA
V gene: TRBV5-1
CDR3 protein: CASSSEPTNYGYTF
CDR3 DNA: TGCGCCAGCAGCTCGGAGCCTACTAACTATGGCTACACCTTC

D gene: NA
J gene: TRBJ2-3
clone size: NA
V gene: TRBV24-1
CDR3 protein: CATRPSQWGTQYF
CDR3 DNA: TGTGCCACCAGGCCCTCTCAGTGGGGTACGCAGTATTTT

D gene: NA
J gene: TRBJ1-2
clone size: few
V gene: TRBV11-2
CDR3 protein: CASRGNGQNYGYTF
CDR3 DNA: TGTGCCAGCAGGGGGAACGGACAAAACTATGGCTACACCTTC

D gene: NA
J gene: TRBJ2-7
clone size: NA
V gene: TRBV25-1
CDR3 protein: CASSGRSYEQYF
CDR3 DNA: TGTGCCAGCAGCGGCCGCTCCTACGAGCAGTACTTC

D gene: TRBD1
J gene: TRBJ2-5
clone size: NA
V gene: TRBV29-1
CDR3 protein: CSVHRGPQDNEQYF
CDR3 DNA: TGCAGCGTCCACAGGGGACCCCAGGACAATGAGCAGTACTTC

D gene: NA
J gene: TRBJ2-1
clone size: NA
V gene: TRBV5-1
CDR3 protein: CASRGSLGYNEQFF
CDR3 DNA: TGCGCCAGCCGGGGGAGCCTAGGGTACAATGAGCAGTTCTTC

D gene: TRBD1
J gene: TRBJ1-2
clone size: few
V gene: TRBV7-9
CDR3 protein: CASSDITNQGADGYTF
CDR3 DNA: TGTGCCAGCAGCGACATAACGAATCAGGGGGCTGATGGCTACACCTTC

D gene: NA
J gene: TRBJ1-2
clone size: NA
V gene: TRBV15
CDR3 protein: CATSREDAGPYGYTF
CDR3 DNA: TGTGCCACCAGCAGAGAGGACGCCGGACCCTATGGCTACACCTTC

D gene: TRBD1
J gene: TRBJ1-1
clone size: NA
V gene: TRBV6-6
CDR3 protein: CASSCKQGGNTEAFF
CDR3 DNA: TGTGCCAGCAGTTGCAAACAGGGGGGGAACACTGAAGCTTTCTTT

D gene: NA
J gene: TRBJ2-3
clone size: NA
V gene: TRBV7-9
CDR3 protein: CASSFGRTLDTDTQYF
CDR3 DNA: TGTGCCAGCAGCTTTGGGAGGACTCTTGATACAGATACGCAGTATTTT

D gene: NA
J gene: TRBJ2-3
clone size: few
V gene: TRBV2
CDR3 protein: CASSTLIDTQYF
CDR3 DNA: TGTGCCAGCAGTACACTAATTGATACGCAGTATTTT

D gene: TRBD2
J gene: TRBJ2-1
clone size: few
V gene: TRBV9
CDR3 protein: CASSEGLRRGGSSYNEQFF
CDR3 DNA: TGTGCCAGCAGCGAGGGCCTCCGGCGGGGGGGGAGCTCCTACAATGAGCAGTTCTTC

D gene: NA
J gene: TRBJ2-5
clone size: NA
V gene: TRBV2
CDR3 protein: CASSDRAEQETQYF
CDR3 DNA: TGTGCCAGCAGTGATAGGGCAGAACAAGAGACCCAGTACTTC

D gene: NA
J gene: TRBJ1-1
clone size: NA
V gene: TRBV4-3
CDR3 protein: CASSGDYSRNTEAFF
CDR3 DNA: TGCGCCAGCAGCGGAGACTACAGCAGAAACACTGAAGCTTTCTTT

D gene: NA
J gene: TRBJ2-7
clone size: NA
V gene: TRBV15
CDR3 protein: CATSRDGGVVGSEQYF
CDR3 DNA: TGTGCCACCAGCAGAGATGGAGGGGTAGTTGGAAGCGAGCAGTACTTC

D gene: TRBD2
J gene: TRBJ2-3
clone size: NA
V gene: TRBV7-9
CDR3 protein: CASSSWTSKDTQYF
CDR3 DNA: TGTGCCAGCAGCTCTTGGACTAGCAAGGATACGCAGTATTTT

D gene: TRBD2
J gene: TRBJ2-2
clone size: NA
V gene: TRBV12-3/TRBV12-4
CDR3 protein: CASSPGTSGGAGEQFF
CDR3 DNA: TGTGCCAGCAGTCCCGGGACTAGCGGGGGAGCCGGGGAGCAGTTTTTT

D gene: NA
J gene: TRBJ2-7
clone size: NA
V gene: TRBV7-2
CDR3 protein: CASSGGREWGDEQYF
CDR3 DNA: TGTGCCAGCAGCGGGGGAAGGGAATGGGGCGACGAGCAGTACTTC

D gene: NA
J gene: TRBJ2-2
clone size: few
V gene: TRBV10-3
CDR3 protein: CAISENTGELFF
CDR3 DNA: TGTGCCATCAGTGAGAACACCGGGGAGCTGTTTTTT

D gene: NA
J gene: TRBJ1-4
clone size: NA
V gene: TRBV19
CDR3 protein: CASSITGAVGEKLFF
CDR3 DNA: TGTGCCAGTAGTATTACGGGGGCGGTTGGTGAAAAACTGTTTTTT

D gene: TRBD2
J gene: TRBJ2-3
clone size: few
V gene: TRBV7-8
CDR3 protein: CASSLEGRGPDTQYF
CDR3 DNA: TGTGCCAGCAGCTTAGAAGGGAGGGGTCCAGATACGCAGTATTTT

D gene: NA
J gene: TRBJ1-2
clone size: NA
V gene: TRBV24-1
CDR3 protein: CATSDRVNYGYTF
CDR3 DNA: TGTGCCACCAGTGATCGGGTGAACTATGGCTACACCTTC

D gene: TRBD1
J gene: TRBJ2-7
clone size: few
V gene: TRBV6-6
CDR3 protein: CASSYSGQGIGDEQYF
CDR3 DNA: TGTGCCAGCAGTTACTCTGGACAGGGGATCGGGGACGAGCAGTACTTC

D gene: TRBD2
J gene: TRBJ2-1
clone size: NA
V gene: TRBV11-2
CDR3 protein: CASSLVAGGFEQFF
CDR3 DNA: TGTGCCAGCAGCTTAGTGGCGGGGGGCTTTGAGCAGTTCTTC

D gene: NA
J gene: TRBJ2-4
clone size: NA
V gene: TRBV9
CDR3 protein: CASSVGASYNEQYF
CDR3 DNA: TGTGCCAGCAGCGTAGGAGCCAGCTACAATGAGCAGTACTTC

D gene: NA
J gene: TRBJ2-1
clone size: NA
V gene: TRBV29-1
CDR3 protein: CSVDWSSYNEQFF
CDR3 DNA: TGCAGCGTTGATTGGAGCTCCTACAATGAGCAGTTCTTC

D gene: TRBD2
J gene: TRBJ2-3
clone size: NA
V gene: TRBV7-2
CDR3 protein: CASSLAMTGGRTDTQYF
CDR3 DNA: TGTGCCAGCAGCTTAGCAATGACGGGGGGTCGCACAGATACGCAGTATTTT

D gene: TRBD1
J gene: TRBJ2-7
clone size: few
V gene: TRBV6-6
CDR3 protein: CASSYNDRAEQYF
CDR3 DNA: TGTGCCAGCAGTTACAACGACAGGGCCGAGCAGTACTTC

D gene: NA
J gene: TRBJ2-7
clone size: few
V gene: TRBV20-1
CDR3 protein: CSARTEVYEQYF
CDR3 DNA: TGCAGTGCTAGAACTGAAGTTTACGAGCAGTACTTC

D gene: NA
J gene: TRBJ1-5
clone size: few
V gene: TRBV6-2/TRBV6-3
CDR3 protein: CASSTRQVNQPQHF
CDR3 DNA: TGTGCCAGCAGTACTAGACAGGTCAATCAGCCCCAGCATTTT